The 21 T cell receptor beta chains presented below share a single source sample, sequenced in a study of long-term antiretroviral therapy in people with HIV (dated by TCRdb to 2022 to 2024). The immunoSEQ hsTCRB v3.0 assay was used at survey level resolution to sequence the TRB variable region. Not all clones reach the TCRdb copy of this immuneACCESS table, which keeps in-frame sequences only. Checked studies attribute under half of the gap to unresolved V genes and leave the rest unexplained. This sample holds 20,000 to 25,000 clones; 85% were observed only once. The top ten clones comprise more than 3% of the sample. Sequences were derived from unsorted PBMCs, sampled around 4 years after starting antiretroviral therapy. The receptors stem from a man younger than 35 with HIV.

The gene calls are TRBV5-6 and TRBJ1-5, with TRBD1 identical over 8 bases. The CDR3 loop spans 18 amino acids. CDR1 is SGHDT, CDR2 YYEEEE, per germline. The V segment lost 3 bases and the J segment 6 bases; nucleotides outside the gene matches: 17. The CDR3 reads CASSSKIPDRGFSQPQHF. DNA of the CDR3: TGTGCCAGCAGCTCGAAAATACCAGACAGGGGTTTCAGTCAGCCCCAGCATTTT.

J is TRBJ1-1 and V is TRBV2; the D is unclear. The ends were cut back, 3 bases at V and 12 bases at J, with 11 bases in the middle. The CDR3 consists of 11 residues. Germline V CDR1 and CDR2: SNHLY, FYNNEI. The DNA for the CDR3 is TGTGCCAGCAGTGAGGTGGGGTTGACTTTCTTT. The encoded protein is CASSEVGLTFF.

This clone was seen just once. The chain carries TRBV9 and TRBJ2-6, with 9 bases identical to TRBD2. V lost 3 bases, J lost 1 base, and 11 bases stayed unmatched. Germline CDR1 and CDR2: SGDLS and YYNGEE. The CDR3 covers 19 residues. The CDR3 reads CASSARLSGGPSGANVLTF. CDR3 coding DNA: TGTGCCAGCAGCGCCCGACTTAGCGGGGGACCATCTGGGGCCAACGTCCTGACTTTC.

This clone has a handful of counts. The chain is built from TRBV2 and TRBJ1-1, with D uncertain. This CDR3 region has 13 residues. The germline V and J ends were trimmed by 4 bases and 0 bases, with 6 bases remaining between them. Germline V gene lookup returns CDR1 SNHLY and CDR2 FYNNEI. The CDR3 sequence: CASSVTLNTEAFF. The CDR3 DNA reads TGTGCCAGCAGTGTGACCTTGAACACTGAAGCTTTCTTT. The full variable domain, with the rest looked up from reference TRBV2 and TRBJ1-1, is EPEVTQTPSHQVTQMGQEVILRCVPISNHLYFYWYRQILGQKVEFLVSFYNNEISEKSEIFDDQFSVERPDGSNFTLKIRSTKLEDSAMYFCASSVTLNTEAFFGQGTRLTVV.

This clone is deemed medium-sized. The CDR3 sequence is CASSPRYETYEQYF. The CDR3 bases are TGTGCCAGCAGCCCGCGTTATGAAACCTACGAGCAGTACTTC. This rearrangement joins TRBV7-9 to TRBJ2-7; D not resolved. With 5 bases removed from V and 2 bases from J, the gap between germline ends came to 13 bases. Germline-derived CDR1 and CDR2 are SEHNR and FQNEAQ (reference sequence). The CDR3 is 14 amino acids. The entire variable domain, with the rest obtained from reference TRBV7-9 and TRBJ2-7, is as follows: DTGVSQNPRHKITKRGQNVTFRCDPISEHNRLYWYRQTLGQGPEFLTYFQNEAQLEKSRLLSDRFSAERPKGSFSTLEIQRTEQGDSAMYLCASSPRYETYEQYFGPGTRLTVT.

V and J are TRBV7-9 and TRBJ1-1, with D unresolved. The V end lost 7 bases, the J end lost 2 bases, and 11 bases lay between the germline ends. CDR3 length: 13 residues. CDR1 is SEHNR, CDR2 FQNEAQ, per germline (reference sequence). DNA of the CDR3: TGTGCCAGCACCTTTAGAGTTAACACTGAAGCTTTCTTT. Its protein product is CASTFRVNTEAFF.

This clone was seen once. J is TRBJ1-6 and V is TRBV6-1; D gene unclear. The CDR3 runs 15 residues. Trimming removed 5 bases from V and 3 bases from J, with 11 bases in between. CDR1 and CDR2 from the germline V gene are MNHNS and SASEGT. The CDR3 region has the DNA TGTGCCAGCAGTTTGCAGAGTAACTATAATTCACCCCTCCACTTT. Translating gives CASSLQSNYNSPLHF.

V and J are TRBV5-1 and TRBJ2-3; no reliable D call. The CDR3 length is 11 residues. Trimming pared 5 bases from V and 3 bases from J, leaving 4 bases between. CDR1 SGHRS and CDR2 YFSETQ come from the germline V gene. CDR3 coding DNA: TGCGCCAGCAGGGTTACAGATACGCAGTATTTT. Its translation is CASRVTDTQYF. Based on the CDR3 plus reference TRBV5-1 and TRBJ2-3, the full variable domain is KAGVTQTPRYLIKTRGQQVTLSCSPISGHRSVSWYQQTPGQGLQFLFEYFSETQRNKGNFPGRFSGRQFSNSRSEMNVSTLELGDSALYLCASRVTDTQYFGPGTRLTVL.

Here the CDR3 DNA reads TGTGCCACCAAAGGGGCCATGCAGACCCAGTACTTC. This translates into CATKGAMQTQYF. V usage is TRBV6-6 and J usage is TRBJ2-5, with D tentatively TRBD1 (5 bases). V shed 10 bases and J shed 6 bases, with 15 bases lying between them. CDR3 size: 12 residues. CDR1 and CDR2 (germline): MNHNY, SVGAGI (reference sequence).

The V and J genes are TRBV6-4 and TRBJ2-1, with D unresolved. The V gene's germline CDR1 is MRHNA and CDR2 SNTAGT. CDR3 size: 14 residues. Trimming took off 3 bases at V and 7 bases at J, with 13 bases between the two ends. The CDR3 DNA is TGTGCCAGCAGTGAACCGAGCCACTCTAATGAGCAGTTCTTC. Residues: CASSEPSHSNEQFF.

This clone was recorded once. The rearrangement joins TRBV6-6 to TRBJ1-5; D remains unclear. CDR3 length: 11 residues. Trimming cost V 3 bases and J 9 bases, with 6 bases left between them. Germline V CDR1 and CDR2: MNHNY, SVGAGI (reference sequence). CDR3 amino acids: CASSYLGPQHF. In DNA form, the CDR3 reads TGTGCCAGCAGTTATTTAGGGCCCCAGCATTTT.

This clone was seen a few times. The V gene is TRBV5-8, the J gene TRBJ1-2, with a weak D call TRBD1 (6 bases). Germline V lookup: CDR1 SGHTS, CDR2 YDEGEE. This CDR3 has 14 residues. V dropped 1 base and J dropped 7 bases, with 14 bases sitting between them. In DNA form, the CDR3 reads TGTGCCAGCAGCTTGAGCAGGGGCCTATTTGGCTACACCTTC. Translating gives CASSLSRGLFGYTF.

This sequence joins TRBV5-6 and TRBJ1-3, with D hard to call. CDR3 length equals 14 residues. Looked up from germline, CDR1 is SGHDT and CDR2 is YYEEEE. V lost 1 base and J lost 1, with 6 bases in between. The CDR3 loop is CASSLSHSGNTIYF. CDR3 DNA sequence: TGTGCCAGCAGCTTGTCACATTCTGGAAACACCATATATTTT.

This chain connects TRBV7-8 to TRBJ1-2; possible D gene TRBD1, 6 bases. The CDR3 runs to 12 residues. V was cut by 5 bases and J by 6 bases, with 10 bases left in between. Germline V gives CDR1 SGHVS, CDR2 FQNEAQ. The CDR3 protein is CASSPEGDGYTF. CDR3 bases: TGTGCCAGCAGCCCCGAGGGGGATGGCTACACCTTC.

The rearrangement links TRBV5-8 to TRBJ1-5; a weak D match, TRBD1 (6 bases). CDR1 SGHTS and CDR2 YDEGEE come from the germline V gene. The CDR3 is 14 residues long. V lost 4 bases, J lost 0 bases, and 8 bases lay in between. CDR3 sequence: CASSPDSSNQPQHF. CDR3 coding DNA: TGTGCCAGCAGCCCGGACAGTAGCAATCAGCCCCAGCATTTT.

The J gene is TRBJ1-2, the V gene TRBV2, with TRBD1 matching 8 bases. Unmatched junction bases numbered 5, after V lost 6 bases and J lost 8 bases. This CDR3 has 12 residues. Per germline, CDR1 SNHLY and CDR2 FYNNEI. The DNA of the CDR3 is TGTGCCAGCAGGAGACAGGGGCGCGGCTACACCTTC. It specifies CASRRQGRGYTF.

The CDR3 coding sequence is TGTGCCAGTACTACGGGACCTAACTATGGCTACACCTTC. Residues: CASTTGPNYGYTF. The rearrangement uses TRBV19 and TRBJ1-2, with D possibly being TRBD1 (5 bases). Germline CDR1 is LNHDA and CDR2 is SQIVND (reference sequence). The V end lost 7 bases, the J end lost 0 bases, and 9 bases lay between the germline ends. This CDR3 contains 13 residues. Full variable domain (outside the CDR3, taken from reference TRBV19 and TRBJ1-2): DGGITQSPKYLFRKEGQNVTLSCEQNLNHDAMYWYRQDPGQGLRLIYYSQIVNDFQKGDIAEGYSVSREKKESFPLTVTSAQKNPTAFYLCASTTGPNYGYTFGSGTRLTVV.

The chain employs TRBV23-1 and TRBJ1-3; D possibly corresponds to TRBD1 (5 bases). TRBV23-1 is given ORF status, its function remaining uncertain. This CDR3 is built from 17 residues. V dropped 7 bases and J dropped 4 bases, with 23 bases sitting between them. In DNA, the CDR3 is TGCGCCAGCAAGAGGCAGCAGGGAAATGGGAGAGGAAACACCATATATTTT. Translation gives CASKRQQGNGRGNTIYF.

The V and J genes are TRBV9 and TRBJ1-3; 8 bases map to TRBD1. Trimming removed 1 base from V and 0 bases from J; junction bases left unmatched: 3. CDR3 length: 16 residues. Germline CDR1 SGDLS, CDR2 YYNGEE. In DNA form, the CDR3 reads TGTGCCAGCAGCGTAACAGGGGGGATCTCTGGAAACACCATATATTTT. It is translated as CASSVTGGISGNTIYF.

CDR3 amino acids: CASSHLPGQGAYEQYF. The CDR3 DNA follows: TGCGCCAGCAGCCACCTACCCGGACAGGGAGCCTACGAGCAGTACTTC. The chain combines TRBV4-1 with TRBJ2-7; 8 nucleotides match TRBD1. The CDR3 has 16 amino acids. CDR1 and CDR2 (germline): MGHRA, YSYEKL. The trim removed 3 bases at V and 2 bases at J, leaving 9 bases unmatched.

This chain links TRBV7-9 with TRBJ1-4, with D possibly matching TRBD1 (5 bases). This CDR3 is built from 15 residues. CDR1 SEHNR and CDR2 FQNEAQ come from the germline V gene (reference sequence). Trimming removed 5 bases from V and 6 bases from J, with 16 bases in between. The CDR3 DNA sequence: TGTGCCAGCAGCCCCCGACAGTACAACTATGAAAAACTGTTTTTT. Protein sequence: CASSPRQYNYEKLFF.